Below, 14 T cell receptor beta chains from the same sample are listed, as sequenced in a study of Tregs in tolerant kidney transplant recipients. Here immunoSEQ multiplex PCR was the method, and the copy in TCRdb shows in-frame clones only, minus some. The table lists 50,000 or so clones. Specimen: CD4+ T cells from blood, collected before the transplant. Every receptor here comes from a human donor who received a combined kidney and bone marrow transplant.

Comments on this clone: With the read ending 3 residues before the CDR3 end, the germline J gene is used to fill in that end. This chain links TRBV7-2 with TRBJ2-3; D not certain. This CDR3 contains 13 residues. V was trimmed by 4 bases and J by 6 bases, leaving 11 bases between them. Germline CDR1 is SGHTA and CDR2 is FQGNSA. CDR3 DNA, as far as it was read: TGTGCCAGCAGCTCCCTATTTTCGGATACG. Translated, it gives CASSSLFSDT. The CDR3, in full, reads CASSSLFSDTQYF.

As regards this clone: The sequence runs out 3 residues before the end of the CDR3; the remainder is reconstructed from the germline J gene. The chain is built from TRBV20-1 and TRBJ2-3; 10 bases align to TRBD2. Trimming at V came to 7 bases and at J to 5 bases, leaving 15 bases not matched to a gene. Germline CDR1 DFQATT, CDR2 SNEGSKA (reference sequence). The CDR3 length is 16 residues. This CDR3 reads CSGRGASGRDIDTQYF. Incomplete CDR3 DNA: TGCAGTGGTCGTGGGGCGAGCGGGAGGGATATAGATACG.

Turning to this clone: The read ends 3 residues before the CDR3 terminus; that terminus is restored from the germline J gene. The chain couples TRBV19 to TRBJ1-1, with TRBD1 as a possible D gene (6 bases). Germline CDR1 is LNHDA and CDR2 is SQIVND (reference sequence). The CDR3 totals 13 residues. Trimming left V 6 bases short and J 1 base short, with 9 bases between. Incomplete CDR3 DNA: TGTGCCAGTAGGCGGACAGAGAACACTGAA. It encodes CASRRTENTE. The whole CDR3 protein is CASRRTENTEAFF.

In regard to this clone: From the germline J gene comes the end of the CDR3, since the read stops 3 residues before it. The chain joins TRBV6-2 or TRBV6-3 to TRBJ1-4; D may be TRBD1 (6 bases). With 4 bases removed from V and 6 bases from J, the gap between germline ends came to 18 bases. In germline, CDR1 is MNHEY, CDR2 SVGEGT. The CDR3 is 16 amino acids. The sequenced CDR3 bases are TGTGCCAGCAGTTCCTTCCCCCGGGACACAGATGAAAAA. It is translated as CASSSFPRDTDEK. The entire CDR3 protein is CASSSFPRDTDEKLFF.

Details on this clone: The sequence runs out 3 residues before the end of the CDR3; the remainder is reconstructed from the germline J gene. V and J are TRBV7-2 and TRBJ2-5; TRBD2 matches at 10 bases. The CDR3 extends over 15 amino acids. V lost 9 bases and J lost 5; bases outside the gene matches: 12. The germline gives CDR1 SGHTA, CDR2 FQGNSA. CDR3 DNA (partial): TGTGCCAGTGAGATAGCGGGGGGCGCCGGGGAGACC. This sequence encodes CASEIAGGAGET. The full CDR3 protein reads CASEIAGGAGETQYF.

About this clone: The read ends 3 residues early relative to the CDR3; the germline J gene fills the gap. This chain uses TRBV19 with TRBJ1-2; D perhaps matches TRBD1 (5 bases). Trimming removed 0 bases at V and 6 bases at J, with 14 bases between. CDR1 and CDR2 from the germline V gene are LNHDA and SQIVND (reference sequence). This CDR3 is 15 amino acids long. CDR3 DNA (partial): TGTGCCAGTAGTATAGAGATCAGGGCTTCGGATGGC. It specifies CASSIEIRASDG. The CDR3, in full, reads CASSIEIRASDGYTF.

About this clone: The read comes to an end 3 residues before the CDR3 does, leaving the germline J gene to fill in the end. The chain recombines TRBV30 with TRBJ1-1, with no clear D. The CDR3 is made up of 14 amino acids. The germline V gene has CDR1 GTSNPN and CDR2 SVGIG (reference sequence). The V end was cut by 4 bases, the J end by 3 bases, with 15 bases between. CDR3 sequence reads: CAWNRRGGDTEAFF. The CDR3 bases that were read are TGTGCCTGGAACAGACGGGGAGGAGACACTGAA. The whole variable domain, filled in from reference TRBV30 and TRBJ1-1, reads SQTIHQWPATLVQPVGSPLSLECTVEGTSNPNLYWYRQAAGRGLQLLFYSVGIGQISSEVPQNLSASRPQDRQFILSSKKLLLSDSGFYLCAWNRRGGDTEAFFGQGTRLTVV.

As to this clone: Read sequence stops 3 residues before the CDR3 end, and the germline J gene provides the missing end. This chain uses TRBV18 with TRBJ1-5; no clear D gene. With 0 bases removed from V and 7 bases from J, the gap between germline ends came to 4 bases. This CDR3 spans 12 amino acids. Germline CDR1 reads KGHSH; CDR2 reads LQKENI. CDR3 amino acids: CASSPPQQPQHF. Partial CDR3 DNA: TGTGCCAGCTCACCACCGCAGCAGCCC.

Note on this clone: The CDR3 end is not reached by the read, which stops 3 residues before it; the germline J gene fills it in. V usage is TRBV10-3 and J usage is TRBJ1-4, with a weak D call TRBD1 (5 bases). The ends were cut back, 3 bases at V and 4 bases at J, with 12 bases in the middle. Germline CDR1 and CDR2: ENHRY and SYGVKD. CDR3 length equals 15 residues. Partial CDR3 DNA: TGTGCCATCAGTGATATAGGGGATGGTAATGAAAAA. It codes for CAISDIGDGNEK. The complete CDR3 protein is CAISDIGDGNEKLFF.

In regard to this clone: The read is 3 residues too short to cover the CDR3 end, so that end is filled in from the germline J gene. J is TRBJ2-3 and V is TRBV7-2; possibly TRBD1 for D (6 bases). Trimming pared 1 base from V and 4 bases from J, leaving 12 bases between. From germline, CDR1 is SGHTA and CDR2 FQGNSA. This CDR3 comprises 15 residues. The part of the CDR3 DNA that was read is TGTGCCAGCAGCTTAGTTCCAGGGGAGTCAGATACG. This encodes CASSLVPGESDT. The full CDR3 sequence reads CASSLVPGESDTQYF. Full variable domain (missing parts from reference TRBV7-2 and TRBJ2-3): GAGVSQSPSNKVTEKGKDVELRCDPISGHTALYWYRQSLGQGLEFLIYFQGNSAPDKSGLPSDRFSAERTGGSVSTLTIQRTQQEDSAVYLCASSLVPGESDTQYFGPGTRLTVL.

Notes on this clone: The CDR3 extends 3 residues past the end of the read, so its final part is completed from the germline J gene. This chain connects TRBV5-1 to TRBJ1-4; D is possibly TRBD1 (5 bases). V shed 1 base and J shed 7 bases, with 17 bases lying between them. The CDR3 runs to 16 residues. Germline-derived CDR1 and CDR2 are SGHRS and YFSETQ. The sequenced CDR3 bases are TGCGCCAGCAGCTTGTACATTGGGGGGACGGGTGAAAAA. Translating it yields CASSLYIGGTGEK. The whole CDR3 region reads CASSLYIGGTGEKLFF.

Comments on this clone: The read ends 3 residues early relative to the CDR3; the germline J gene fills the gap. The chain is built from TRBV19 and TRBJ2-2; D remains unclear. CDR3 length equals 15 residues. Germline V gene lookup returns CDR1 LNHDA and CDR2 SQIVND (reference sequence). V was shortened by 1 base and J by 2 bases, with 8 bases between the two germline ends. CDR3 protein: CASSIGQINTGELFF. CDR3 bases read: TGTGCCAGTAGTATAGGTCAGATAAACACCGGGGAG.

A remark on this clone: Read coverage stops 3 residues before the CDR3 terminus; the germline J gene supplies the remainder. The V and J genes are TRBV7-9 and TRBJ1-2; tentative D call: TRBD1 (5 bases). CDR3 length: 14 residues. The V gene's germline CDR1 is SEHNR and CDR2 FQNEAQ (reference sequence). CDR3 bases read: TGTGCCAGCAGCCCGCGAGGGGTGGGGTTGGGC. Encoded protein: CASSPRGVGLG. The complete CDR3 sequence is CASSPRGVGLGYTF.

Comments on this clone: The CDR3 is cut off 3 residues early in the read; its end comes from the germline J gene. V usage is TRBV6-2 or TRBV6-3 and J usage is TRBJ2-1; 7 bases align to TRBD2. Germline V gene lookup returns CDR1 MNHEY and CDR2 SVGEGT. Germline trimming cut 5 bases from V and 2 bases from J; bases unmatched to any gene: 6. CDR3 length: 15 amino acids. CDR3 DNA, as far as it was read: TGTGCCAGCAGTGGGGGGGGGATGACCTACAATGAG. Amino acids: CASSGGGMTYNE. The whole CDR3 region reads CASSGGGMTYNEQFF.